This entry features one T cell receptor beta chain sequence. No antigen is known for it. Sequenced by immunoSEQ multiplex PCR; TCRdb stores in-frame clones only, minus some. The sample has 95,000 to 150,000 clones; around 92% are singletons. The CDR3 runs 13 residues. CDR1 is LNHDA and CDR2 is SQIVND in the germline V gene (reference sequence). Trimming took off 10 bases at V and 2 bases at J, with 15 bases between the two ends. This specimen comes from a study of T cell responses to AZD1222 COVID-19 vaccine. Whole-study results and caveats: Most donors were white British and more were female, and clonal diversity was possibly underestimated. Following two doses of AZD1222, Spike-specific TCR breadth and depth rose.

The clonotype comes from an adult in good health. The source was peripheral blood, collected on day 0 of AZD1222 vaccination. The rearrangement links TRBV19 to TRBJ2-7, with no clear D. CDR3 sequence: CATRPPLTYEQYF. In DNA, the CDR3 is TGTGCCACCCGCCCGCCACTTACCTACGAGCAGTACTTC.